The 11 T cell receptor beta chains below were found in one sample sequenced in a study of T cell clonality in common variable immunodeficiency. The table came from immunoSEQ multiplex PCR; TCRdb's copy has only in-frame clones and leaves some out. Recorded here are some 38,000 clones, with no singletons, and the ten leading clones hold roughly a tenth. What was sequenced was peripheral blood mononuclear cells. All receptors derive from a person aged 18-70 years in good health.

This clone showed up many times. The read gets to within 3 residues of the CDR3 end, and the germline J gene fills in the rest. The V call is TRBV7-6, the J call TRBJ2-5; possibly TRBD2 for D (6 bases). Trimming took 4 bases from V and 7 from J, leaving 19 bases between them. The CDR3 loop spans 15 amino acids. Germline V gene sequence: CDR1 SGHVS, CDR2 FNYEAQ. The sequenced CDR3 bases are TGTGCCAGCAGCTCCCAGACTGCGGCCGGGGGGACC. Translating gives CASSSQTAAGGT. The full CDR3 reads CASSSQTAAGGTQYF.

The sample holds many counts of this clone. The CDR3 end is not reached by the read, which stops 3 residues before it; the germline J gene fills it in. The chain links TRBV5-1 to TRBJ2-1; TRBD2 agrees at 7 bases. Germline values: CDR1 SGHRS, CDR2 YFSETQ. With V trimmed by 2 bases and J by 5 bases, 4 bases remained unmatched. The CDR3 contains 14 residues. The CDR3 protein is CASSLGTTNNEQFF. The sequenced CDR3 bases are TGCGCCAGCAGCTTAGGGACTACTAACAATGAG. Drawing the rest from reference TRBV5-1 and TRBJ2-1, the complete variable domain is KAGVTQTPRYLIKTRGQQVTLSCSPISGHRSVSWYQQTPGQGLQFLFEYFSETQRNKGNFPGRFSGRQFSNSRSEMNVSTLELGDSALYLCASSLGTTNNEQFFGPGTRLTVL.

Turning to this clone: A read error may explain this, as a much larger clone is one base away. The read halts 3 residues ahead of the CDR3 end, with the missing end drawn from the germline J gene. The genes are TRBV5-1 and TRBJ2-5; 11 bases map to TRBD2. This CDR3 region has 16 residues. The germline V gene has CDR1 SGHRS and CDR2 YFSETQ. CDR3 bases read: TGCGCCAGCAGCTTATCGACTAGCGGGGTCACAGATACC. Its protein product is CASSLSTSGVTDT. The complete CDR3 protein is CASSLSTSGVTDTQYF. The whole variable domain, remainder taken from reference TRBV5-1 and TRBJ2-5, is KAGVTQTPRYLIKTRGQQVTLSCSPISGHRSVSWYQQTPGQGLQFLFEYFSETQRNKGNFPGRFSGRQFSNSRSEMNVSTLELGDSALYLCASSLSTSGVTDTQYFGPGTRLLVL.

This clone has a count of ten or more. The read is 3 residues too short to cover the CDR3 end, so that end is filled in from the germline J gene. The rearrangement joins TRBV6-2 or TRBV6-3 to TRBJ1-2, with no clear D. CDR1 is MNHEY and CDR2 is SVGEGT in the germline V gene. The CDR3 is made up of 15 amino acids. V lost 4 bases and J lost 3, with 15 bases in between. The sequenced part of the CDR3 DNA is TGTGCCAGCAGTTCCCCATCCCAGGCCGACTATGGC. Residues: CASSSPSQADYG. The full CDR3 protein is CASSSPSQADYGYTF.

This clone came up a few times. The sequence runs out 3 residues before the end of the CDR3; the remainder is reconstructed from the germline J gene. The rearrangement joins TRBV30 to TRBJ2-3; 7 bases are a match to TRBD1. Germline V gene data show CDR1 as GTSNPN and CDR2 as SVGIG (reference sequence). CDR3 size: 14 residues. CDR3 sequence reads: CAWSKGGSSQPQYF. The part of the CDR3 DNA that was read is TGTGCCTGGAGTAAAGGGGGCAGCAGTCAGCCG.

This clone was counted ten times or more. CDR3 region: CSARDTGDSPLFF. The CDR3 bases that were read are TGCAGTGCTAGAGATACAGGGGATTCACCG. The rearrangement uses TRBV20-1 and TRBJ2-2, with 7 bases fitting TRBD1. The read is 3 residues too short to cover the CDR3 end, so that end is filled in from the germline J gene. Germline values: CDR1 DFQATT, CDR2 SNEGSKA (reference sequence). CDR3 length: 13 amino acids.

In its sample, this clone was seen a few times. Read data end 3 residues before the CDR3 end; the end is taken from the germline J gene. The V gene is TRBV19, the J gene TRBJ1-1, with a possible D match to TRBD1 (5 bases). CDR1 LNHDA and CDR2 SQIVND come from the germline V gene (reference sequence). This CDR3 contains 13 residues. The CDR3 bases that were read are TGTGCCAGTAGCACTTCCGTAGACAGTACA. This gives the protein CASSTSVDST. In full, the CDR3 reads CASSTSVDSTAFF.

Details on this clone: With the read ending 3 residues before the CDR3 end, the germline J gene is used to fill in that end. V is TRBV11-2 and J is TRBJ1-3; no clear D gene. This CDR3 has 15 amino acids. The germline gives CDR1 SGHAT, CDR2 FQNNGV. The DNA read from the CDR3 is TGTGCCAGCAGCTTAGGCCACACCACCGCGAAGACA. Residues: CASSLGHTTAKT. The full CDR3 reads CASSLGHTTAKTIYF.

This clone was counted at least ten times. The observed sequence ends 3 residues before the CDR3 terminus, with the missing tail filled in from the germline J gene. The chain employs TRBV6-2 or TRBV6-3 and TRBJ2-2; 10 nucleotides line up with TRBD1. In germline, CDR1 is MNHEY, CDR2 SVGEGT. Losses at the gene ends were 7 bases for V and 7 bases for J; bases not matched to a gene: 6. There are 14 residues in the CDR3. Here the CDR3 reads CASNDRGQNGELFF. CDR3 bases read: TGTGCCAGCAACGACAGGGGGCAAAACGGGGAG.

This clone was observed at least ten times. The CDR3 end is not reached by the read, which stops 3 residues before it; the germline J gene fills it in. The chain combines TRBV30 with TRBJ2-1, with a weak D call TRBD2 (6 bases). The germline V and J ends were trimmed by 8 bases and 7 bases, with 21 bases remaining between them. The CDR3 contains 14 residues. CDR1 is GTSNPN and CDR2 is SVGIG in the germline V gene (reference sequence). Here the CDR3 reads CAARPGTAGNEQFF. The CDR3 bases that were read are TGTGCCGCCCGCCCAGGGACCGCGGGGAATGAG. Together with reference TRBV30 and TRBJ2-1, the CDR3 gives the full variable domain: SQTIHQWPATLVQPVGSPLSLECTVEGTSNPNLYWYRQAAGRGLQLLFYSVGIGQISSEVPQNLSASRPQDRQFILSSKKLLLSDSGFYLCAARPGTAGNEQFFGPGTRLTVL.

This clone was observed a handful of times. Being one base from a much bigger clone, this may be a read error. The read terminates 3 residues ahead of where the CDR3 ends, so the germline J gene completes it. The chain employs TRBV19 and TRBJ1-4; a weak D match, TRBD1 (6 bases). Germline lookup yields CDR1 LNHDA and CDR2 SQIVND (reference sequence). This CDR3 is 11 amino acids long. This chain's CDR3 is CASTGANVLFF. The sequenced CDR3 bases are TGTGCCAGTACAGGGGCCAACGTA.